This TCR beta chain was identified during a study of blood T cell repertoires in COVID-19. The data were produced by immunoSEQ multiplex PCR, yet TCRdb's version contains in-frame clones alone and is incomplete. Of about 210,000 clones in the sample, around 88% are singletons; the top ten hold approximately 2.5%. Germline assignment: CDR1 SGHRS and CDR2 YFSETQ. CDR3 length: 15 residues. Unmatched junction bases numbered 7, after V lost 3 bases and J lost 3 bases. The receptor was isolated from a woman between 35 and 50 years old with acute COVID-19. The rearrangement joins TRBV5-1 to TRBJ2-5, with 8 positions matching TRBD2. The sample comprised PBMCs or T cells enriched from blood (not recorded which). The CDR3: CASSSAGAGEETQYF. The DNA of the CDR3 is TGCGCCAGCAGCTCAGCGGGAGCGGGGGAAGAGACCCAGTACTTC. Full variable domain (outside the CDR3, taken from reference TRBV5-1 and TRBJ2-5): KAGVTQTPRYLIKTRGQQVTLSCSPISGHRSVSWYQQTPGQGLQFLFEYFSETQRNKGNFPGRFSGRQFSNSRSEMNVSTLELGDSALYLCASSSAGAGEETQYFGPGTRLLVL.